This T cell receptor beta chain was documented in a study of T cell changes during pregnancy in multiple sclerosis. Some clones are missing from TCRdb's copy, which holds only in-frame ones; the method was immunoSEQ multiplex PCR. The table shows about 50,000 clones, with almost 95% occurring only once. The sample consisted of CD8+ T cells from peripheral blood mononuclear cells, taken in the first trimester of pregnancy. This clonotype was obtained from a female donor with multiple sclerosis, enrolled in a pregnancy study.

The CDR3 coding sequence is TGTGCCAGCAGCTTAGCCGCCTGGAGCTATCGCTCCTACAATGAGCAGTTCTTC. It yields the protein CASSLAAWSYRSYNEQFF. The rearrangement links TRBV7-6 to TRBJ2-1; D not resolved. Germline V CDR1 and CDR2: SGHVS, FNYEAQ. V was clipped by 0 bases and J by 0 bases, with 15 bases between them. The CDR3 is 18 residues long.